This TCR beta chain was profiled in a study of PD-L1 blockade in urothelial cancer. The V and J ends lost 1 base and 6 bases respectively, with 8 bases between them. The germline gives CDR1 SGHRS, CDR2 YFSETQ. The CDR3 is 13 residues long. The time point: pretreatment peripheral blood. TCRdb's copy holds only in-frame clones and misses some; the assay was immunoSEQ multiplex PCR. The data hold under 55,000 clones, with approximately 79% observed a single time. A few counts support this clone. Specimen: PBMCs, collected around atezolizumab (anti-PD-L1) treatment. The rearrangement uses TRBV5-1 and TRBJ1-3; D is unresolved. The source of this sequence is a man between 65 and 80 years old with urothelial cancer. For the CDR3, the DNA is TGCGCCAGCAGCTTGTCCGGGGAAAACACCATATATTTT. This encodes CASSLSGENTIYF.